This T cell receptor (beta chain) was obtained from a study of blood T cell repertoires in COVID-19. Study-wide context: The study drew acute and convalescent COVID-19 samples from the United States, Italy and Spain.

Under the authors' procedure: Counts of nucleated cells, estimated from reference gene primer amplification, were obtained. The protocol was immunoSEQ multiplex PCR, while the TCRdb copy is restricted to in-frame clones and leaves out a portion. The V and J calls and clone size were taken over from that table, and D and trimming were inferred from the DNA. The sample consists of about 330,000 clones, approximately 86% of them appearing once. Trimming removed 5 bases at V and 5 bases at J, with 9 bases between. The CDR3 has 13 amino acids. CDR1 is SEHNR and CDR2 is FQNEAQ in the germline V gene (reference sequence).

The specimen was peripheral blood. This sequence joins TRBV7-9 and TRBJ1-4; tentative D call: TRBD1 (5 bases). This sequence originates from a man aged 25-45 years with COVID-19, enrolled during active disease. The CDR3 bases are TGTGCCAGCAGCACGGGGGGGAATGAAAAACTGTTTTTT. Residues: CASSTGGNEKLFF.